These 20 T cell receptor beta chains originate from one sample sequenced in a study of blood T cells in healthy people across ages. Combining a sample-barcoded 5' primer with a J-beta primer mix, a second PCR ran for roughly 6 to 12 cycles. TCRdb redid the calling of the 5' RACE reads with MiXCR, one entry per CDR3 protein. This sample carries about 720,000 distinct CDR3 sequences, 20% to 25% of them seen once, and the ten largest clones take about 22%. The sequenced sample consisted of blood. These TCRs come from a man aged 70-80 years in good health.

This chain connects TRBV11-1 to TRBJ2-1; perhaps TRBD1 as D (6 bases). The J call is uncertain, as TRBJ2-7 better fits the DNA end. Germline CDR1 and CDR2: SGHAT and FQDESV (reference sequence). This CDR3 region has 12 residues. The CDR3, as DNA: TGTGCCAGCAGCCCAACAGGGTACGAGCAGTACGTC. Encoded protein: CASSPTGYEQYV.

The rearrangement links TRBV9 to TRBJ1-1; no definite D call. CDR3 size: 14 residues. Germline V gives CDR1 SGDLS, CDR2 YYNGEE. V was clipped by 2 bases and J by 1 base, with 9 bases between them. CDR3 coding DNA: TGTGCCAGCAGCGTCCCCAGTGGGAACACTGAAGCTTTCTTT. Its protein product is CASSVPSGNTEAFF.

This clonotype was picked up a small number of times. The chain carries TRBV20-1 and TRBJ2-5; a weak D match, TRBD2 (6 bases). CDR1 DFQATT and CDR2 SNEGSKA come from the germline V gene (reference sequence). V was pared by 5 bases and J by 2 bases, with 15 bases between. The CDR3 is made up of 14 amino acids. CDR3 in amino acids: CSAVSGVIQETQYF. CDR3 bases: TGCAGTGCTGTTTCGGGGGTCATTCAAGAGACCCAGTACTTC.

This clonotype was seen a few times. The chain couples TRBV3-1 to TRBJ2-5; the D gene is possibly TRBD2 (7 bases). The CDR3 length is 17 residues. CDR1 and CDR2 (germline): LGHDT, YNNKEL (reference sequence). Trimming removed 7 bases at V and 0 bases at J, with 21 bases between. The CDR3 DNA reads TGTGCCAGCAAGTCTCGGGGAGGGGGGTTAGACCAAGAGACCCAGTACTTC. Its protein product is CASKSRGGGLDQETQYF.

The chain recombines TRBV27 with TRBJ1-2; D is perhaps TRBD1 (5 bases). Germline loops: CDR1 MNHEY, CDR2 SMNVEV (reference sequence). V was trimmed by 4 bases and J by 3 bases, leaving 15 bases between them. The length of the CDR3 is 15 residues. The CDR3 DNA reads as TGTGCCAGCAGTTCCGTTTGGCGGGGACACTATGGCTACACCTTC. Translated, it gives CASSSVWRGHYGYTF.

The rearrangement uses TRBV20-1 and TRBJ1-1; D gene unclear. Germline CDR1 DFQATT, CDR2 SNEGSKA (reference sequence). This CDR3 comprises 15 residues. V lost 0 bases and J 0 bases, leaving 11 bases between the germline ends. The CDR3 nucleotides are TGCAGTGCTAGAGATATTACAACCATGAACACTGAAGCTTTCTTT. Amino acids: CSARDITTMNTEAFF.

This clonotype showed up just once. The chain uses TRBV4-1 and TRBJ1-2; unclear D gene. Germline CDR1 MGHRA, CDR2 YSYEKL. Between the trimmed V and J ends, which lost 0 bases and 8 bases, there was a span of 16 bases. This CDR3 spans 15 amino acids. The CDR3, as DNA: TGCGCCAGCAGCCAAGATTTGGGGTTTTCAAGGGGCTACACCTTC. Translating gives CASSQDLGFSRGYTF.

The chain has TRBV21-1 and TRBJ2-7; TRBD1 is taken as the D call from the table, unchecked against the DNA. TRBV21-1 corresponds to a pseudogene. This CDR3 region has 14 residues. The DNA of the CDR3 is TGTGCCAGCAACCCGGGGGTGGGGAAATCCGAGCAGTACGTC. This translates into CASNPGVGKSEQYV.

Only a few counts were recorded for this clonotype. This chain links TRBV12-3 or TRBV12-4 with TRBJ1-4; tentative D call: TRBD1 (5 bases). Trimming pared 3 bases from V and 6 bases from J, leaving 20 bases between. This CDR3 is built from 17 residues. The CDR3 DNA sequence: TGTGCCAGCAGTTTTGATCAGGGCCTTAAGGGCGATGAAAAACTGTTTTTT. Its protein is CASSFDQGLKGDEKLFF.

The chain combines TRBV7-3 with TRBJ1-1; no clear D. V lost 0 bases and J lost 3, with 8 bases in between. Germline lookup yields CDR1 SGHTA and CDR2 FQGTGA. CDR3 length: 14 residues. In nucleotides, the CDR3 is TGTGCCAGCAGCTTAACTGGGCAGGACACTGAAGCTTTCTTT. Protein: CASSLTGQDTEAFF.

This chain uses TRBV6-2 or TRBV6-3 with TRBJ2-1; TRBD2 matches at 12 bases. CDR1 is MNHEY, CDR2 SVGEGT, per germline. The trim removed 4 bases at V and 0 bases at J, leaving 7 bases unmatched. The CDR3 runs 18 residues. CDR3 in DNA: TGTGCCAGCAGTTGGACTAGCGGGGAGACGAGCTCCTACAATGAGCAGTTCTTC. It is translated as CASSWTSGETSSYNEQFF.

This chain connects TRBV7-9 to TRBJ2-7; a possible D gene is TRBD1 (5 bases). Trimming took off 4 bases at V and 7 bases at J, with 11 bases between the two ends. There are 12 residues in the CDR3. CDR1 and CDR2 from the germline V gene are SEHNR and FQNEAQ (reference sequence). The CDR3 coding sequence is TGTGCCAGCAGCTGGGCCTCAGGGGAGCAGTACTTC. It codes for CASSWASGEQYF. The full variable domain, with the rest looked up from reference TRBV7-9 and TRBJ2-7, is DTGVSQNPRHKITKRGQNVTFRCDPISEHNRLYWYRQTLGQGPEFLTYFQNEAQLEKSRLLSDRFSAERPKGSFSTLEIQRTEQGDSAMYLCASSWASGEQYFGPGTRLTVT.

This chain links TRBV6-6 with TRBJ1-1; TRBD1 might be the D (6 bases). CDR3 size: 14 residues. Germline CDR1 and CDR2: MNHNY and SVGAGI (reference sequence). Trimming removed 6 bases at V and 5 bases at J, with 16 bases between. In DNA, the CDR3 is TGTGCCAGCAGCCATAGACCAGGGGAAACTGAAGCTTTCTTT. Translating it yields CASSHRPGETEAFF.

This clonotype came up a few times. This sequence may be a read error, since a much larger clone differs from it by one base. This chain joins TRBV20-1 and TRBJ2-2; TRBD1 is a possible D gene (6 bases). CDR3 size: 14 residues. Germline V CDR1 and CDR2: DFQATT, SNEGSKA (reference sequence). CDR3 bases: TGCAGTGCTAGTCGGGCAGGGGACACCGGGGCGCTGTTTTTT. Translated, it gives CSASRAGDTGALFF.

This clonotype was seen a few times. The rearrangement uses TRBV7-2 and TRBJ1-2; D gene uncertain. This CDR3 contains 14 residues. The germline V gene encodes CDR1 SGHTA and CDR2 FQGNSA. Trimming pared 0 bases from V and 0 bases from J, leaving 5 bases between. Here the CDR3 reads CASSLAASNYGYTF. CDR3 bases: TGTGCCAGCAGCTTAGCCGCGTCTAACTATGGCTACACCTTC.

There are a few counts of this clonotype. The chain joins TRBV5-6 to TRBJ2-3; 8 bases are shared with TRBD2. The CDR3 is made up of 16 amino acids. The V segment lost 0 bases and the J segment 2 bases; nucleotides outside the gene matches: 5. Germline CDR1 SGHDT, CDR2 YYEEEE. This CDR3 reads CASSLERGRPTDTQYF. DNA for the CDR3: TGTGCCAGCAGCTTGGAGCGGGGGAGACCCACAGATACGCAGTATTTT.

CDR3 DNA sequence: TGTGCCAGCAGCCAAGCAGGGGGCTTACTAGCGGGGGGTGAGGATGAGCAGTTCTTC. This encodes CASSQAGGLLAGGEDEQFF. The V call is TRBV3-1, the J call TRBJ2-1; TRBD2 aligns across 12 bases. The germline V gene has CDR1 LGHDT and CDR2 YNNKEL (reference sequence). There are 19 residues in the CDR3. With 1 base clipped from V and 8 bases from J, the junction kept 15 bases outside the gene matches.

This clonotype turned up a few times. The gene calls are TRBV14 and TRBJ1-2, with D possibly matching TRBD1 (5 bases). V was cut by 4 bases and J by 8 bases, with 14 bases left in between. The CDR3 is 13 amino acids. The germline V gene encodes CDR1 SGHDN and CDR2 FVKESK. CDR3 in DNA: TGTGCCAGCAGCCTTAACCCGGACACCGGCTACACCTTC. Amino acids: CASSLNPDTGYTF.

Only a few counts were recorded for this clonotype. The chain recombines TRBV29-1 with TRBJ2-3; TRBD2 aligns across 7 bases. The CDR3 loop spans 12 amino acids. Germline-derived CDR1 and CDR2 are SQVTM and ANQGSEA. Germline trimming cut 7 bases from V and 9 bases from J; bases unmatched to any gene: 10. In DNA, the CDR3 is TGCAGCGGCTGGGTAGTGGGGGGGACGCAGTATTTT. Protein product: CSGWVVGGTQYF.

This clonotype was recorded a few times. This chain connects TRBV27 to TRBJ2-6; D is ambiguous. The CDR3 totals 13 residues. Germline lookup yields CDR1 MNHEY and CDR2 SMNVEV (reference sequence). The V gene lost 8 bases and the J gene lost 0 bases, with 5 bases spanning the gap. CDR3 amino acids: CASGTSGANVLTF. CDR3 nucleotides: TGTGCCAGCGGCACCTCTGGGGCCAACGTCCTGACTTTC.